Listed below are T cell receptor beta chains from one sample, sequenced in a study of T cell responses to AZD1222 COVID-19 vaccine. Profiling relied on immunoSEQ multiplex PCR, and the TCRdb table lists in-frame clones only, not all of them. Among about 120,000 clones, 92% were seen once, and the ten largest hold around 1.7%. The sequenced sample was peripheral blood, obtained on day 0 of AZD1222 vaccination. The receptors originated from an adult in good health. Each CDR3 is given with its conserved first and last residue. The order of the fields is D gene, J gene, clone size, V gene, CDR3 protein, CDR3 DNA. The D gene is left open where the match is weak. Clone size is shown for a subset of rows, as once, few, many or a class of expanded clone.

- TRBJ1-6 - TRBV11-2 CASSPGGSYNSPLHF TGTGCCAGCAGTCCTGGGGGCAGCTATAATTCACCCCTCCACTTT
- TRBJ1-1 - TRBV4-2 CASSQVSDEAFF TGTGCCAGCAGCCAAGTTTCCGATGAAGCTTTCTTT
- TRBJ2-3 - TRBV7-2 CASSLWGSTDTQYF TGTGCCAGCAGCTTATGGGGCTCTACAGATACGCAGTATTTT
TRBD1 TRBJ1-2 few TRBV5-6 CASSPGDRDGYGYTF TGTGCCAGCAGCCCCGGGGACAGGGATGGCTATGGCTACACCTTC
- TRBJ1-1 - TRBV30 CAWSKARNTEAFF TGTGCCTGGAGTAAGGCAAGGAACACTGAAGCTTTCTTT
- TRBJ1-2 once TRBV30 CACTRGANYGYTF TGTGCCTGTACCCGGGGAGCTAACTATGGCTACACCTTC
- TRBJ1-5 - TRBV6-5 CASSYNSNQPQHF TGTGCCAGCAGTTACAATAGCAATCAGCCCCAGCATTTT
- TRBJ1-2 - TRBV5-4 CASSPPPQGWGGYTF TGTGCCAGCAGCCCCCCGCCGCAGGGGTGGGGGGGCTACACCTTC
- TRBJ1-2 - TRBV7-9 CASSSSGLYGYTF TGTGCCAGCAGCTCATCGGGGCTCTATGGCTACACCTTC
- TRBJ2-3 - TRBV20-1 CSAREGLAQYF TGCAGTGCGAGAGAAGGTTTGGCGCAGTATTTT
- TRBJ2-3 - TRBV18 CASSPQTGWSDTQYF TGTGCCAGCTCACCACAGACAGGTTGGTCAGATACGCAGTATTTT
- TRBJ2-1 - TRBV10-3 CAISPPNRDVETNEQFF TGTGCCATCAGTCCGCCAAACCGGGACGTGGAAACCAATGAGCAGTTCTTC
- TRBJ1-2 once TRBV3-1/TRBV3-2 CASSPPGDPLAYGYTF TGTGCCAGCAGCCCCCCAGGGGACCCGCTAGCCTATGGCTACACCTTC
- TRBJ1-1 - TRBV4-1 CASSQDLWPGADTEAFF TGCGCCAGCAGCCAAGATCTCTGGCCGGGGGCGGACACTGAAGCTTTCTTT
- TRBJ2-7 once TRBV11-3 CASSPGQLYEQYF TGTGCCAGCAGCCCGGGTCAGCTCTACGAGCAGTACTTC
- TRBJ2-2 - TRBV24-1 CATSWGVAGELFF TGTGCCACCAGTTGGGGGGTTGCCGGGGAGCTGTTTTTT
TRBD1 TRBJ2-1 - TRBV5-1 CASSFAGQGNNEQFF TGCGCCAGCAGCTTCGCCGGACAGGGCAACAATGAGCAGTTCTTC
- TRBJ1-1 - TRBV7-2 CASSLVRGAEAFF TGTGCCAGCAGCTTAGTAAGGGGGGCTGAAGCTTTCTTT
- TRBJ1-5 - TRBV29-1 CSVAPGPDQPQHF TGCAGCGTCGCGCCAGGCCCAGATCAGCCCCAGCATTTT
- TRBJ1-2 - TRBV14 CASSQGTTRLGYTF TGTGCCAGCAGCCAAGGGACAACCCGATTGGGCTACACCTTC
- TRBJ1-2 - TRBV5-5 CASSLDGGGPFYGYTF TGTGCCAGCAGCTTGGATGGGGGAGGCCCCTTCTATGGCTACACCTTC
TRBD1 TRBJ2-3 - TRBV25-1 CASSEPPGTGSTDTQYF TGTGCCAGCAGTGAACCACCAGGGACAGGGAGCACAGATACGCAGTATTTT
- TRBJ1-2 - TRBV7-9 CASSNPPHYGYTF TGTGCCAGCAGTAATCCGCCGCACTATGGCTACACCTTC
TRBD1 TRBJ1-6 - TRBV5-1 CASSSGTGTSPLHF TGCGCCAGCAGCTCTGGGACAGGGACTTCACCCCTCCACTTT
TRBD2 TRBJ2-5 - TRBV6-2/TRBV6-3 CASSYPGLAPFTGTQYF TGTGCCAGCAGTTACCCGGGACTAGCTCCATTTACCGGGACCCAGTACTTC
TRBD2 TRBJ2-3 - TRBV19 CASSIDAPLAGGPDTQYF TGTGCCAGTAGTATAGATGCTCCGCTAGCGGGAGGACCAGATACGCAGTATTTT
- TRBJ1-1 - TRBV27 CASPPLNTEAFF TGTGCCAGCCCCCCACTGAACACTGAAGCTTTCTTT
TRBD1 TRBJ1-2 - TRBV10-2 CASSGGTGGGYTF TGCGCCAGCAGCGGGGGGACAGGGGGAGGCTACACCTTC
- TRBJ1-4 - TRBV30 CAWSVVSEKLFF TGTGCCTGGAGTGTAGTCAGTGAAAAACTGTTTTTT
- TRBJ2-7 - TRBV5-1 CASSFQQGSGEQYF TGCGCCAGCAGCTTCCAGCAAGGTTCTGGCGAGCAGTACTTC
- TRBJ2-5 - TRBV23-1 CASSPQEGLTKTQYF TGCGCCAGCAGCCCCCAGGAGGGGCTGACGAAGACCCAGTACTTC
TRBD1 TRBJ2-5 - TRBV29-1 CSVGTTGSQETQYF TGCAGCGTAGGAACGACAGGGTCTCAAGAGACCCAGTACTTC
- TRBJ2-3 - TRBV19 CASSIRFWARTDTQYF TGTGCCAGTAGTATACGGTTCTGGGCTAGAACAGATACGCAGTATTTT
- TRBJ1-2 - TRBV7-9 CASSSDLWAGRNYGYTF TGTGCCAGCAGCTCCGACCTTTGGGCAGGGAGGAACTATGGCTACACCTTC
- TRBJ1-2 - TRBV14 CASSLGAATYGYTF TGTGCCAGCAGCCTAGGCGCGGCTACCTATGGCTACACCTTC
- TRBJ1-1 - TRBV12-5 CASGLVPDDLRAFF TGTGCTAGTGGTTTGGTACCGGACGACCTGCGAGCTTTCTTT
- TRBJ2-3 - TRBV19 CASSILGSDTQYF TGTGCCAGTAGTATTTTGGGGTCAGATACGCAGTATTTT
- TRBJ2-2 - TRBV4-1 CASSQDLGSPAGELFF TGCGCCAGCAGCCAAGACCTCGGGAGCCCGGCCGGGGAGCTGTTTTTT
TRBD1 TRBJ2-1 - TRBV19 CASSMIQTGQHEQFF TGTGCCAGTAGTATGATTCAGACAGGGCAACATGAGCAGTTCTTC
- TRBJ1-5 - TRBV6-4 CASSTQGGENQPQHF TGTGCCAGCAGTACACAGGGTGGGGAAAATCAGCCCCAGCATTTT
TRBD2 TRBJ2-1 - TRBV5-1 CASSLTSGRVDEQFF TGCGCCAGCAGCCTGACTAGCGGGAGAGTCGATGAGCAGTTCTTC
- TRBJ1-5 once TRBV5-6 CASSLSGSSNQPQHF TGTGCCAGCAGCTTGTCAGGGTCTAGCAATCAGCCCCAGCATTTT
TRBD1 TRBJ1-2 - TRBV5-1 CASSPGGATYGYTF TGCGCCAGCAGCCCAGGGGGCGCTACCTATGGCTACACCTTC
- TRBJ2-1 - TRBV9 CASSVSSAGGYNEQFF TGTGCCAGCAGCGTCTCCTCCGCGGGTGGGTACAATGAGCAGTTCTTC
TRBD1 TRBJ2-1 few TRBV10-3 CAISRGQGNEQFF TGTGCCATCAGCCGGGGACAGGGCAATGAGCAGTTCTTC
- TRBJ1-1 - TRBV30 CAWSIGGFTEAFF TGTGCCTGGAGTATAGGAGGGTTCACTGAAGCTTTCTTT
- TRBJ1-4 - TRBV7-2 CASSLVQGSNEKLFF TGTGCCAGCAGCTTAGTGCAGGGGTCGAATGAAAAACTGTTTTTT
TRBD1 TRBJ1-2 - TRBV19 CASSIDLDRSYGYTF TGTGCCAGTAGTATAGATCTGGACAGGAGCTATGGCTACACCTTC
- TRBJ2-5 - TRBV7-2 CASSLGATSLNQLGETQYF TGTGCCAGCAGCCTCGGCGCGACTAGTCTCAATCAATTGGGGGAGACCCAGTACTTC
- TRBJ1-4 - TRBV19 CASTPRPNEKLFF TGTGCCAGTACCCCGCGGCCTAATGAAAAACTGTTTTTT
- TRBJ1-2 - TRBV19 CASSSGENYGYTF TGTGCCAGTAGTTCAGGGGAAAACTATGGCTACACCTTC
TRBD1 TRBJ2-1 - TRBV5-1 CASRPSLDRGGEQFF TGCGCCAGCAGGCCCTCCCTGGACAGGGGGGGTGAGCAGTTCTTC